The TCR beta chain under discussion was sequenced for a study of CD8 T cells in Susac syndrome. Points from the study as a whole: Clonal expansion of CD8+ cells in Susac peaked in TEMRA cells (and in active patients).

While CD8+ and CD4+ T cells were isolated negatively, TEMRA cells were enriched by FACS. The ends were cut back, 0 bases at V and 7 bases at J, with 13 bases in the middle. Looked up from germline, CDR1 is SGHTA and CDR2 is FQGNSA. The CDR3 spans 15 residues. Turning to this clonotype: What it recognizes is unknown.

RNA amounts of roughly 0.5 to 1 ug underwent reverse transcription with random hexamers. Across 54 Vbeta and 13 Jbeta, immunoSEQ multiplex PCR amplified TCR beta CDR3. TCRdb reprocessed the immunoSEQ multiplex PCR reads with MiXCR, giving one entry per CDR3 protein. The sample comprises around 130,000 distinct CDR3 sequences, just under 95% of which are singletons, and about 0.27% rests with the top ten. The gene calls are TRBV7-2 and TRBJ2-4; TRBD2 is a possible D gene (6 bases). Sequencing was carried out using CD8+ T cells from PBMCs. This receptor was taken from a human donor with Susac syndrome. The DNA for the CDR3 is TGTGCCAGCAGCTTAGCGCGGGGCGGCGGGAACATTCAGTACTTC. Its protein product is CASSLARGGGNIQYF.